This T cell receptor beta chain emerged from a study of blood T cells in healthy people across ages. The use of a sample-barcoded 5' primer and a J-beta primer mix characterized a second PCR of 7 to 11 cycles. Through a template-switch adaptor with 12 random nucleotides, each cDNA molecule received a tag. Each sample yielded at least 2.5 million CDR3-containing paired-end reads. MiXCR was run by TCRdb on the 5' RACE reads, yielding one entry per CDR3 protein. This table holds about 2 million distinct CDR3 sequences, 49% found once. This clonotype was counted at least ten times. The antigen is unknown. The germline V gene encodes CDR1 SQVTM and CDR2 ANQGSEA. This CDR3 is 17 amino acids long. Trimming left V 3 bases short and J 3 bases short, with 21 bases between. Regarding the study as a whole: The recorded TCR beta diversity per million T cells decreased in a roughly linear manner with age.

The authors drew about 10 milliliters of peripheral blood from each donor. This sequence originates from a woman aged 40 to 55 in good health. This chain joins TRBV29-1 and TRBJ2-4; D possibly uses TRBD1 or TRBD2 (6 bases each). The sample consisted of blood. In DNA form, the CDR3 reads TGCAGCGTTGATTCGTTCGGGAGAGGGACACACAAAAACATTCAGTACTTC. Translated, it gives CSVDSFGRGTHKNIQYF.